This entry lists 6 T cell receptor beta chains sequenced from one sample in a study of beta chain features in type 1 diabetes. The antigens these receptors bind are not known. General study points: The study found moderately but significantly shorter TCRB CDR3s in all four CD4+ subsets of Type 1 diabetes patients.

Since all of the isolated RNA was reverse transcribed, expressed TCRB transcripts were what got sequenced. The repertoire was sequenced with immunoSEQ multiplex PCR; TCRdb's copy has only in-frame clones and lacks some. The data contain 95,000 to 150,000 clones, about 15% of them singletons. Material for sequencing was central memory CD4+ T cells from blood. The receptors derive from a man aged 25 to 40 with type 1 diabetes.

CDR3: CASSLGYTAGYGYTF. CDR3 sequence (DNA): TGTGCCAGCAGCTTAGGATACACTGCGGGATATGGCTACACCTTC. The chain carries TRBV13 and TRBJ1-2; D uncertain. This CDR3 is 15 amino acids long. Germline assignment: CDR1 PRHDT and CDR2 FYEKMQ (reference sequence). The ends were cut back, 0 bases at V and 5 bases at J, with 13 bases in the middle.

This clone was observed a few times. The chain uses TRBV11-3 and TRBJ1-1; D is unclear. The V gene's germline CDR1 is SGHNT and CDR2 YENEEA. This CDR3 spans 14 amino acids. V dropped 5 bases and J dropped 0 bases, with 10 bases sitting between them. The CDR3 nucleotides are TGTGCCAGCAGCCAAGGGCTAGTGAACACTGAAGCTTTCTTT. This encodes CASSQGLVNTEAFF.

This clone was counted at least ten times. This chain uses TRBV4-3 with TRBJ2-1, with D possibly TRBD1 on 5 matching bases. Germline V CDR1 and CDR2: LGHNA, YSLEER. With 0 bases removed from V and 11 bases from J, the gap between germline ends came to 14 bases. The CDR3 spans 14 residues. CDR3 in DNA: TGCGCCAGCAGCCAAGAAACAAGAACAGGAAAGCAGTTCTTC. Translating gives CASSQETRTGKQFF.

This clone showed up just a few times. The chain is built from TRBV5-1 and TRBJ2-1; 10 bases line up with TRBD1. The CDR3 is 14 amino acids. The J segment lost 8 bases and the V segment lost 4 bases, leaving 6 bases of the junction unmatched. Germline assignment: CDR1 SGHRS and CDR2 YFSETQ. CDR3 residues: CASSSGQGEHEQFF. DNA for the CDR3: TGCGCCAGCAGCAGCGGACAGGGGGAGCATGAGCAGTTCTTC. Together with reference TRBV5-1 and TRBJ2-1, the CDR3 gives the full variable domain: KAGVTQTPRYLIKTRGQQVTLSCSPISGHRSVSWYQQTPGQGLQFLFEYFSETQRNKGNFPGRFSGRQFSNSRSEMNVSTLELGDSALYLCASSSGQGEHEQFFGPGTRLTVL.

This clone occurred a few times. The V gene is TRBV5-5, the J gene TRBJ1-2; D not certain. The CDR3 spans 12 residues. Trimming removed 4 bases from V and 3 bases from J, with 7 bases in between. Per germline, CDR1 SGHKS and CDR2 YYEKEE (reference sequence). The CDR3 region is CASSPQDYGYTF. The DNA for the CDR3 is TGTGCCAGCAGCCCCCAGGACTATGGCTACACCTTC.

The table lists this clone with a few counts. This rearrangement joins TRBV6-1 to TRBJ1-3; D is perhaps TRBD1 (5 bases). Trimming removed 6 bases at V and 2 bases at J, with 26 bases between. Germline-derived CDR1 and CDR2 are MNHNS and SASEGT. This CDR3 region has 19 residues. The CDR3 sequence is CASREYRLLSTTPGNTIYF. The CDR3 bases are TGTGCCAGCAGGGAATACAGGTTATTATCTACAACTCCTGGAAACACCATATATTTT.